This entry lists 22 T cell receptor beta chains sequenced from one sample in a study of Graves' ophthalmopathy and Graves' hyperthyroidism. Amplification of the TCR beta CDR3 regions used RNA transcripts (as template). Following a first-round RT-PCR that used HTBI primers, a second-round multiplex PCR was carried out. TCRdb re-derived calls from the multiplex PCR reads in MiXCR, one entry per CDR3 protein. The data show roughly 400,000 distinct CDR3 sequences, 15% seen once. Sequenced input: peripheral blood. These receptors all come from a woman in her late teens or twenties with stable Graves' hyperthyroidism.

This clonotype came up many times. V is TRBV11-1 and J is TRBJ1-1; a possible D gene is TRBD1 (6 bases). Trimming shortened V by 6 bases and J by 2 bases, and 10 bases separated the two germline ends. The CDR3 length is 13 residues. Germline-derived CDR1 and CDR2 are SGHAT and FQDESV (reference sequence). The chain's CDR3 is CASRHRDNTEAFF. DNA of the CDR3: TGTGCCAGCAGACACAGGGATAACACTGAAGCTTTCTTT.

The chain employs TRBV10-3 and TRBJ1-1; D remains ambiguous. The germline CDR1 and CDR2 sequences are ENHRY and SYGVKD. This CDR3 contains 15 residues. V was pared by 0 bases and J by 0 bases, with 8 bases between. CDR3 loop: CAISESTRLNTEAFF. CDR3 sequence (DNA): TGTGCCATCAGTGAGTCGACCAGACTGAACACTGAAGCTTTCTTT.

Only a few counts were recorded for this clonotype. This chain links TRBV4-1 with TRBJ1-2; D uncertain. CDR1 MGHRA and CDR2 YSYEKL come from the germline V gene. The CDR3 spans 16 residues. V was cut by 6 bases and J by 6 bases, with 23 bases left in between. CDR3 amino acids: CASRHIGRRPGNGYTF. CDR3 DNA sequence: TGCGCCAGCAGACATATCGGACGGCGCCCCGGCAATGGCTACACCTTC.

In its sample, this clonotype was seen many times. This chain uses TRBV11-3 with TRBJ1-1; D gene unclear. The germline CDR1 and CDR2 sequences are SGHNT and YENEEA. The ends were cut back, 1 base at V and 2 bases at J, with 8 bases in the middle. CDR3 length: 14 residues. CDR3 DNA: TGTGCCAGCAGCTTAGGAAAGGGAAACACTGAAGCTTTCTTT. Its protein product is CASSLGKGNTEAFF.

There are many counts of this clonotype. This chain connects TRBV6-1 to TRBJ2-7; perhaps TRBD1 as D (5 bases). The V and J ends lost 5 bases and 1 base respectively, with 12 bases between them. CDR3 length: 14 residues. The V gene's germline CDR1 is MNHNS and CDR2 SASEGT. This CDR3 is CASSPPDTSYEQYF. Written as DNA, the CDR3 is TGTGCCAGCAGTCCCCCGGACACTTCCTACGAGCAGTACTTC.

This clonotype was counted only a few times. V and J are TRBV7-9 and TRBJ1-1, with D unclear. CDR3 length: 15 residues. Trimming shortened V by 4 bases and J by 1 base, and 13 bases separated the two germline ends. In germline, CDR1 is SEHNR, CDR2 FQNEAQ (reference sequence). CDR3 DNA: TGTGCCAGCAGCTCCCAGACCCTAGGGAACACTGAAGCTTTCTTT. It codes for CASSSQTLGNTEAFF. The full variable domain, its missing parts supplied by reference TRBV7-9 and TRBJ1-1, is DTGVSQNPRHKITKRGQNVTFRCDPISEHNRLYWYRQTLGQGPEFLTYFQNEAQLEKSRLLSDRFSAERPKGSFSTLEIQRTEQGDSAMYLCASSSQTLGNTEAFFGQGTRLTVV.

At least ten counts were recorded for this clonotype. CDR3 DNA sequence: TGTGCCAGCAGTATGAACAGGGGGAAGTACACTGAAGCTTTCTTT. Encoded protein: CASSMNRGKYTEAFF. The chain couples TRBV12-3 or TRBV12-4 to TRBJ1-1, with TRBD1 matching 8 bases. This CDR3 is built from 15 residues. Trimming at V came to 5 bases and at J to 3 bases, leaving 8 bases not matched to a gene.

This clonotype came up many times. The chain recombines TRBV24-1 with TRBJ1-4; weak D call: TRBD1 (5 bases). The length of the CDR3 is 15 residues. Germline-derived CDR1 and CDR2 are KGHDR and SFDVKD. With 3 bases removed from V and 8 bases from J, the gap between germline ends came to 15 bases. CDR3 sequence reads: CATSDPRDLREKLFF. Here the CDR3 DNA reads TGTGCCACCAGTGATCCCCGGGACCTGAGGGAAAAACTGTTTTTT.

In its sample, this clonotype was seen many times. This chain links TRBV9 with TRBJ2-7; the D call may be TRBD1 or TRBD2 (5 bases each). From germline, CDR1 is SGDLS and CDR2 YYNGEE. This CDR3 comprises 15 residues. V lost 4 bases and J 6 bases, leaving 20 bases between the germline ends. The chain's CDR3 is CASSTSGWKTSEQYF. CDR3 DNA: TGTGCCAGCAGCACCTCAGGGTGGAAAACTAGCGAGCAGTACTTC.

This clonotype has ten or more counts. This sequence joins TRBV20-1 and TRBJ2-4, with a tentative D call TRBD2 (5 bases). Germline CDR1 and CDR2: DFQATT and SNEGSKA (reference sequence). This CDR3 spans 15 amino acids. V dropped 2 bases and J dropped 6 bases, with 17 bases sitting between them. CDR3 region: CSARTEKGDLNIQYF. The CDR3 DNA is TGCAGTGCTAGAACGGAGAAGGGAGACTTAAACATTCAGTACTTC.

Many counts were recorded for this clonotype. The chain recombines TRBV19 with TRBJ2-7; 11 nucleotides match TRBD1. V dropped 7 bases and J dropped 3; count of bases not matched to a gene: 5. The CDR3 has 14 amino acids. Per germline, CDR1 LNHDA and CDR2 SQIVND (reference sequence). This CDR3 reads CASNRGTGGYEQYF. The CDR3 nucleotides are TGTGCCAGTAACCGAGGGACAGGGGGCTACGAGCAGTACTTC.

This clonotype was seen repeatedly, ten times or more. V and J are TRBV19 and TRBJ1-5; 7 bases are a match to TRBD1. This CDR3 has 17 amino acids. The V gene end was trimmed by 4 bases and the J gene end by 5 bases; junction bases not matched to a gene: 14. CDR1 is LNHDA and CDR2 is SQIVND in the germline V gene (reference sequence). The CDR3 reads CASSKVRDSRGDQPQHF. In DNA, the CDR3 is TGTGCCAGTAGTAAGGTCCGGGACAGTAGAGGGGATCAGCCCCAGCATTTT. The variable domain in full, with the rest retrieved from reference TRBV19 and TRBJ1-5, is DGGITQSPKYLFRKEGQNVTLSCEQNLNHDAMYWYRQDPGQGLRLIYYSQIVNDFQKGDIAEGYSVSREKKESFPLTVTSAQKNPTAFYLCASSKVRDSRGDQPQHFGDGTRLSIL.

This clonotype has a handful of counts. This chain links TRBV18 with TRBJ2-2; a weak D match, TRBD2 (6 bases). Germline loops: CDR1 KGHSH, CDR2 LQKENI. The CDR3 is 16 amino acids. V shed 6 bases and J shed 1 base, with 15 bases lying between them. CDR3 sequence reads: CASSSRDGKNTGELFF. As DNA, the CDR3 is TGTGCCAGCTCGTCGCGGGACGGAAAGAACACCGGGGAGCTGTTTTTT.

This clonotype occurred many times. The genes are TRBV7-2 and TRBJ1-2; D remains ambiguous. V dropped 6 bases and J dropped 1 base, with 9 bases sitting between them. The CDR3 has 13 residues. The germline gives CDR1 SGHTA, CDR2 FQGNSA. Written as DNA, the CDR3 is TGTGCCAGCAGATACACAGTTAACTATGGCTACACCTTC. Translated, it gives CASRYTVNYGYTF.

This clonotype was counted at least ten times. The chain recombines TRBV20-1 with TRBJ2-5; 10 bases are shared with TRBD1. CDR3 size: 13 residues. V lost 5 bases and J lost 4; bases outside the gene matches: 4. Looked up from germline, CDR1 is DFQATT and CDR2 is SNEGSKA (reference sequence). CDR3 amino acids: CSARWTGGETQYF. The CDR3, as DNA: TGCAGTGCTCGATGGACAGGGGGAGAGACCCAGTACTTC.

This clonotype was found many times. This rearrangement joins TRBV19 to TRBJ2-7; weak D call: TRBD1 (5 bases). The CDR3 contains 15 residues. Germline V lookup: CDR1 LNHDA, CDR2 SQIVND (reference sequence). The V gene lost 6 bases and the J gene lost 6 bases, with 21 bases spanning the gap. The CDR3 sequence: CASSTGASSLSEQYF. CDR3 sequence (DNA): TGTGCCAGTAGCACTGGGGCCTCTTCTCTCTCCGAGCAGTACTTC. The entire variable domain, with the rest obtained from reference TRBV19 and TRBJ2-7, is as follows: DGGITQSPKYLFRKEGQNVTLSCEQNLNHDAMYWYRQDPGQGLRLIYYSQIVNDFQKGDIAEGYSVSREKKESFPLTVTSAQKNPTAFYLCASSTGASSLSEQYFGPGTRLTVT.

This clonotype has at least ten counts. The junction and the germline gene differ at one end; a read error may be behind it. The chain is built from TRBV15 and TRBJ2-7, with TRBD2 as a possible D gene (6 bases). The CDR3 length is 15 residues. Germline loops: CDR1 LNHNV, CDR2 YYDKDF (reference sequence). In nucleotides, the CDR3 is TGTGCCACCAGCACTATATGGGGGGACCCCTACGGGCAGTACTTC. Its translation: CATSTIWGDPYGQYF.

This clonotype was counted between two and nine times. This sequence joins TRBV6-1 and TRBJ2-5; maybe TRBD2 (5 bases). The CDR3 totals 14 residues. V dropped 6 bases and J dropped 1 base, with 12 bases sitting between them. CDR1 is MNHNS and CDR2 is SASEGT in the germline V gene. The CDR3 DNA sequence: TGTGCCAGCAGCTCTCCGGCGGGCCAAGAGACCCAGTACTTC. The encoded protein is CASSSPAGQETQYF.

This clonotype was found a few times. The chain links TRBV2 to TRBJ1-6; TRBD1 might be the D (5 bases). Germline lookup yields CDR1 SNHLY and CDR2 FYNNEI. There are 15 residues in the CDR3. V dropped 4 bases and J dropped 6 bases, with 13 bases sitting between them. The CDR3 protein is CASSGDAGVNSPLHF. In DNA form, the CDR3 reads TGTGCCAGCAGTGGGGACGCTGGAGTTAATTCACCCCTCCACTTT.

This clonotype has at least ten counts. The V gene is TRBV10-2, the J gene TRBJ2-5, with 12 bases identical to TRBD1. The CDR3 contains 16 residues. J was trimmed by 2 bases and V by 4 bases; bases with no gene match: 5. Germline CDR1 is WSHSY and CDR2 is SAAADI. The CDR3 protein is CASSGRDRGPQETQYF. The CDR3 DNA is TGCGCCAGCAGTGGGCGGGACAGGGGGCCGCAAGAGACCCAGTACTTC.

This clonotype was detected many times. V usage is TRBV24-1 and J usage is TRBJ2-5, with TRBD2 as a possible D gene (6 bases). V was pared by 6 bases and J by 1 base, with 11 bases between. Germline CDR1 and CDR2: KGHDR and SFDVKD. The CDR3 has 14 amino acids. In DNA, the CDR3 is TGTGCCACCAGTCGTAGCGGCCTCCAAGAGACCCAGTACTTC. Protein sequence: CATSRSGLQETQYF.

V and J are TRBV5-1 and TRBJ2-3, with no clear D. Trimming pared 2 bases from V and 0 bases from J, leaving 4 bases between. Per germline, CDR1 SGHRS and CDR2 YFSETQ. CDR3 length: 13 amino acids. As DNA, the CDR3 is TGCGCCAGCAGCTTCCAAAGCACAGATACGCAGTATTTT. Translation: CASSFQSTDTQYF.